Each of the 8 T cell receptor beta chains below was sequenced from the same sample in a study of molecular identifiers for immune sequencing clone quantification. TCRdb re-called the PCR reads through MiXCR, storing one row per CDR3 protein. The repertoire consists of roughly 40,000 distinct CDR3 sequences, with approximately 22% occurring once and the leading ten covering 0.98%. The sequenced sample consisted of naive CD8+ T cells from blood, with Jurkat cell RNA spiked in. Sample subset: FACS-sorted CD8+CD4-CCR7+CD45RA+ naive T cells. These receptors were taken from a human donor in good health. Some libraries in this study had Jurkat cell RNA spiked in.

There are many counts of this clonotype. This sequence joins TRBV27 and TRBJ2-7; 9 bases fit TRBD2. The germline V gene encodes CDR1 MNHEY and CDR2 SMNVEV (reference sequence). V shed 8 bases, J shed 3 bases, and the junction held 8 bases outside the gene matches. This CDR3 comprises 14 residues. This CDR3 reads CASGAGGPGYEQYF. DNA of the CDR3: TGTGCCAGCGGGGCGGGAGGGCCTGGCTACGAGCAGTACTTC.

Concerning this clonotype itself: Possible read error: a much larger clone is one base away. V and J are TRBV5-3 and TRBJ2-1; D call uncertain. TRBV5-3 qualifies as an ORF whose function is uncertain. The V end lost 10 bases, the J end lost 14 bases, and 10 bases lay between the germline ends. This CDR3 contains 8 residues. DNA of the CDR3: TGTGCCCGCAGCTTGGAGTTCTTC. Its protein is CARSLEFF.

Worth noting for this clonotype: This may be a read error, as it is one base from a much larger clone. The chain couples TRBV5-3 to TRBJ1-6; the D gene is possibly TRBD1 (5 bases). TRBV5-3 is an open reading frame whose function is uncertain. The CDR3 is 17 amino acids. CDR3 region: CASSSRADSSYNSPLHF. CDR3 bases: TGTGCCAGCAGCTCAAGGGCAGACAGCTCCTATAATTCACCCCTCCACTTT.

The V and J genes are TRBV6-5 and TRBJ2-7; 7 bases are shared with TRBD1. This CDR3 is 14 amino acids long. V shed 2 bases, J shed 2 bases, and the junction held 3 bases outside the gene matches. CDR1 MNHEY and CDR2 SVGAGI come from the germline V gene. The CDR3 DNA is TGTGCCAGCAGTTACCGGGACAGTACCTACGAGCAGTACTTC. It codes for CASSYRDSTYEQYF.

This clonotype was seen many times. This sequence joins TRBV9 and TRBJ2-5; D is ambiguous. Germline CDR1 is SGDLS and CDR2 is YYNGEE. The ends were cut back, 0 bases at V and 5 bases at J, with 14 bases in the middle. CDR3 length: 15 residues. CDR3 protein: CASSVEAALRETQYF. CDR3 DNA: TGTGCCAGCAGCGTAGAGGCGGCCCTGAGGGAGACCCAGTACTTC.

In its sample, this clonotype was seen many times. The chain has TRBV30 and TRBJ2-3; 8 bases line up with TRBD2. The germline gives CDR1 GTSNPN, CDR2 SVGIG (reference sequence). The CDR3 extends over 18 amino acids. J was trimmed by 6 bases and V by 1 base; bases with no gene match: 18. The CDR3, as DNA: TGTGCCTGGAGTGACCTCAACGGGGTAGCGGGGCCTGGGGATACGCAGTATTTT. It translates to CAWSDLNGVAGPGDTQYF.

V and J are TRBV4-1 and TRBJ2-1, with 9 bases lining up with TRBD2. This CDR3 is 17 amino acids long. V shed 11 bases and J 2 bases; nucleotides not matched to a gene: 16. The germline V gene has CDR1 MGHRA and CDR2 YSYEKL. CDR3 in amino acids: CAGGGGGGGATYNEQFF. The CDR3 DNA follows: TGCGCCGGCGGCGGGGGGGGCGGGGGGGCGACCTACAATGAGCAGTTCTTC.

This clonotype rates as medium-sized. CDR3 loop: CASSQGTTDTQYF. DNA for the CDR3: TGCGCCAGCAGCCAAGGAACCACAGATACGCAGTATTTT. The rearrangement uses TRBV4-3 and TRBJ2-3; no clear D gene. Trimming took off 1 base at V and 2 bases at J, with 4 bases between the two ends. Germline V gene lookup returns CDR1 LGHNA and CDR2 YSLEER. The CDR3 runs 13 residues.